A single TCR beta chain is shown here with its context. Clones were sequenced by immunoSEQ multiplex PCR, and TCRdb holds only the in-frame ones, with some missing. The sample has approximately 300,000 clones; 90% are singletons. The sample is drawn from a study of blood T cell repertoires in COVID-19. This sequence was found in a woman in her 30s with COVID-19, enrolled during active disease. The sequenced sample consisted of peripheral blood.

CDR3 in DNA: TGTGCCAGCAGTGATGTGCCCTCGGGAAACGCTGAAGCTTTCTTT. Translation gives CASSDVPSGNAEAFF. V is TRBV3-1 (or the pseudogene TRBV3-2) and J is TRBJ1-1; unclear D gene. Germline V lookup: CDR1 LGHDT, CDR2 YNNKEL (reference sequence). V was pared by 6 bases and J by 6 bases, with 20 bases between. There are 15 residues in the CDR3.